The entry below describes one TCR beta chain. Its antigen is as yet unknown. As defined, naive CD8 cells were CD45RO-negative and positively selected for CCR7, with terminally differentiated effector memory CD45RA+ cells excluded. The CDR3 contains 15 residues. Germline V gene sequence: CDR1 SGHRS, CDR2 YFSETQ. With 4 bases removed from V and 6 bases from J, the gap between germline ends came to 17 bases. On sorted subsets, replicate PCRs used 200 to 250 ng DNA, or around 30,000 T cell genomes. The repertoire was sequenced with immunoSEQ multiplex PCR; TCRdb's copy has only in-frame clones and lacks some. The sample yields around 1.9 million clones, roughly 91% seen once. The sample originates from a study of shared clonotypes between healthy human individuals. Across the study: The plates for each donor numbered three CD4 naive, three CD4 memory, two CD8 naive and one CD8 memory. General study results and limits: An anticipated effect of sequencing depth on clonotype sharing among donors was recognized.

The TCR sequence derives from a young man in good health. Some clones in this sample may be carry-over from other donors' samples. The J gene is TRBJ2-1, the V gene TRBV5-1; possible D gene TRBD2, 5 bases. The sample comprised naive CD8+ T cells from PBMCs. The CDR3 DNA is TGCGCCAGCAGCACTCGAAGGAACGGGATCAATGAGCAGTTCTTC. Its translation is CASSTRRNGINEQFF.